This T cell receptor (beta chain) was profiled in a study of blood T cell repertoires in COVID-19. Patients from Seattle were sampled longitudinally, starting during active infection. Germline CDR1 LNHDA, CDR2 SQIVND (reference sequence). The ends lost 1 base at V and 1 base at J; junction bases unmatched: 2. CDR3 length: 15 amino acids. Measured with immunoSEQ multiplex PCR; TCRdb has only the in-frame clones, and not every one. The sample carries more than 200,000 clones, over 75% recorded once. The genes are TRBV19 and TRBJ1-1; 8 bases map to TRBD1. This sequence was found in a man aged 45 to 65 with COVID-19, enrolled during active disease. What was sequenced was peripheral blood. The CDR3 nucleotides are TGTGCCAGTAGTATAGTGGGGACAGGGAACACTGAAGCTTTCTTT. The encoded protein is CASSIVGTGNTEAFF.